The 27 T cell receptor beta chains below all came from one sample that was sequenced in a study of blood T cells in healthy people across ages (dated by TCRdb to between 2014 and 2017). The library relied on 5' RACE. TCRdb names Illumina HiSeq 2500 as the instrument used. A second PCR of roughly 7 to 12 cycles was performed with a sample-barcoded 5' primer and a J-beta primer mix. In TCRdb, the public reads were trimmed at Q25 with fastp and aligned with MiXCR, with productive beta chains retained. Entries that share a CDR3 protein sequence are merged under the most common genes and DNA. Present in this sample are more than 650,000 distinct CDR3 sequences, roughly 50% of which were seen just once. The top ten clonotypes cover about 38% of the sample. The sequenced material came from blood. All receptors come from a man at least 80 years old in good health.

This clonotype was found a few times. The genes are TRBV7-9 and TRBJ1-6; TRBD1 is a possible D gene (6 bases). V lost 6 bases to trimming and J lost 10 bases, with 13 bases between them. The germline gives CDR1 SEHNR, CDR2 FQNEAQ (reference sequence). The CDR3 is made up of 13 amino acids. The CDR3 sequence: CASSAGDVSPLHF. CDR3 coding DNA: TGTGCCAGCAGTGCAGGGGATGTCTCACCCCTCCACTTT.

The rearrangement links TRBV29-1 to TRBJ2-7; D unclear. V lost 6 bases to trimming and J lost 4 bases, with 10 bases between them. Germline CDR1 is SQVTM and CDR2 is ANQGSEA. The CDR3 loop spans 11 amino acids. The CDR3 is CSVATIYEQYF. The DNA of the CDR3 is TGCAGCGTCGCAACAATTTACGAGCAGTACTTC.

V usage is TRBV28 and J usage is TRBJ1-4, with 8 bases aligning to TRBD1. V lost 5 bases and J lost 14; bases outside the gene matches: 13. The germline CDR1 and CDR2 sequences are MDHEN and SYDVKM. This CDR3 spans 14 amino acids. The chain's CDR3 is CASSTGTGRSSLFF. The CDR3 DNA sequence: TGTGCCAGCAGTACCGGGACAGGCAGATCCTCGCTGTTTTTT.

The chain combines TRBV18 with TRBJ2-1; D is unresolved. The germline V gene has CDR1 KGHSH and CDR2 LQKENI. This CDR3 spans 14 amino acids. Trimming took 1 base from V and 8 from J, leaving 12 bases between them. Here the CDR3 DNA reads TGTGCCAGCTCACCACTTCCAGGATTGGATGAGCAGTTCTTC. Protein: CASSPLPGLDEQFF.

The chain links TRBV2 to TRBJ2-7; tentatively, D is TRBD1 or TRBD2 (7 bases each). The CDR3 contains 13 residues. V lost 11 bases to trimming and J lost 0 bases, with 14 bases between them. Looked up from germline, CDR1 is SNHLY and CDR2 is FYNNEI. CDR3 in DNA: TGTGCCGGAAAGCGGGACAGCTCCTACGAGCAGTACTTC. Protein sequence: CAGKRDSSYEQYF.

A few counts support this clonotype. The J gene is TRBJ2-3, the V gene TRBV9, with 12 positions matching TRBD2. The length of the CDR3 is 15 residues. The ends lost 3 bases at V and 3 bases at J; junction bases unmatched: 2. The germline V gene encodes CDR1 SGDLS and CDR2 YYNGEE. This CDR3 reads CASSGTSGITDTQYF. The CDR3 DNA reads TGTGCCAGCAGCGGGACTAGCGGGATTACAGATACGCAGTATTTT.

The rearrangement links TRBV6-5 to TRBJ2-1; either TRBD1 or TRBD2 may supply D (5 bases each). The CDR3 is made up of 14 amino acids. Germline CDR1 is MNHEY and CDR2 is SVGAGI. Deletions cut 0 bases from V and 10 bases from J, with 13 bases between. This CDR3 reads CASSYSRGIPEQFF. The CDR3 DNA sequence: TGTGCCAGCAGTTACTCGAGGGGCATCCCCGAGCAGTTCTTC.

This clonotype came up a few times. V usage is TRBV15 and J usage is TRBJ2-3; 9 bases agree with TRBD2. Germline V gives CDR1 LNHNV, CDR2 YYDKDF (reference sequence). The CDR3 extends over 14 amino acids. V shed 5 bases and J 5 bases; nucleotides not matched to a gene: 5. For the CDR3, the DNA is TGTGCCACCAGCGGCCTAGCGGGGAGAGATACGCAGTATTTT. Translated, it gives CATSGLAGRDTQYF.

This chain joins TRBV7-9 and TRBJ2-4, with D perhaps given as TRBD1 or TRBD2 (5 bases each). The CDR3 totals 15 residues. Germline CDR1 is SEHNR and CDR2 is FQNEAQ (reference sequence). Trimming cost V 5 bases and J 3 bases, with 14 bases left between them. Written as DNA, the CDR3 is TGTGCCAGCAGCCCCCCCGAGGGGTTCAAAAACATTCAGTACTTC. It specifies CASSPPEGFKNIQYF.

In its sample, this clonotype was seen once. The chain uses TRBV9 and TRBJ2-1, with no clear D. V was clipped by 0 bases and J by 5 bases, with 9 bases between them. The length of the CDR3 is 14 residues. CDR1 and CDR2 from the germline V gene are SGDLS and YYNGEE. The DNA for the CDR3 is TGTGCCAGCAGCGTAGCCGTCCGGGACAATGAGCAGTTCTTC. It encodes CASSVAVRDNEQFF. Using reference TRBV9 and TRBJ2-1 for the parts outside the CDR3, the full variable domain is DSGVTQTPKHLITATGQRVTLRCSPRSGDLSVYWYQQSLDQGLQFLIQYYNGEERAKGNILERFSAQQFPDLHSELNLSSLELGDSALYFCASSVAVRDNEQFFGPGTRLTVL.

The chain has TRBV12-3 or TRBV12-4 and TRBJ2-1, with D perhaps TRBD2 (6 bases). CDR3 length: 17 amino acids. Trimming took 3 bases from V and 2 from J, leaving 17 bases between them. CDR3 coding DNA: TGTGCCAGCAGTTTGGACGCCGGGACTGAGGCCTACAATGAGCAGTTCTTC. Its translation is CASSLDAGTEAYNEQFF.

The V call is TRBV6-5, the J call TRBJ1-2; perhaps TRBD1 as D (5 bases). From germline, CDR1 is MNHEY and CDR2 SVGAGI. This CDR3 is built from 15 residues. Trimming removed 5 bases at V and 7 bases at J, with 20 bases between. The CDR3, as DNA: TGTGCCAGCAGTACTGGGGGTAGGGGCACCGGTGGCTACACCTTC. Protein product: CASSTGGRGTGGYTF.

This clonotype was recorded at least ten times. CDR3 residues: CAAGRVNYEQYF. The CDR3 DNA sequence: TGTGCCGCCGGACGCGTGAACTACGAGCAGTACTTC. This chain links TRBV2 with TRBJ2-7; no definite D call. V lost 11 bases and J lost 3, with 14 bases in between. The germline CDR1 and CDR2 sequences are SNHLY and FYNNEI. The CDR3 spans 12 residues.

The chain combines TRBV2 with TRBJ2-7; no reliable D call. The V end was cut by 6 bases, the J end by 6 bases, with 12 bases between. Germline CDR1 and CDR2: SNHLY and FYNNEI. There are 12 residues in the CDR3. CDR3 nucleotides: TGTGCCAGCAGGGGTAGCCCCTCCGAGCAGTACTTC. Translating it yields CASRGSPSEQYF.

This clonotype was counted a few times. The CDR3 DNA reads TGTGCCAGCAGTCCTTCTACGCGGAGCTCCTACGAGCAGTACTTC. This translates into CASSPSTRSSYEQYF. The chain combines TRBV27 with TRBJ2-7, with D unclear. V was pared by 5 bases and J by 0 bases, with 14 bases between. Germline lookup yields CDR1 MNHEY and CDR2 SMNVEV (reference sequence). The CDR3 runs to 15 residues.

This clonotype has just a few counts. V usage is TRBV10-3 and J usage is TRBJ2-1; D gene unclear. Germline V gene data show CDR1 as ENHRY and CDR2 as SYGVKD. The CDR3 has 16 amino acids. V lost 0 bases and J lost 3, with 12 bases in between. CDR3 sequence (DNA): TGTGCCATCAGTGAGTCGGGCGCCCCGCGCTACAATGAGCAGTTCTTC. Encoded protein: CAISESGAPRYNEQFF.

To note about this clonotype: One end of the junction is discordant with germline, which a read error may explain. The chain recombines TRBV14 with TRBJ2-5; TRBD1 is a possible D gene (6 bases). TRBJ2-7 explains the end of the DNA better; the J call may be wrong. CDR1 SGHDN and CDR2 FVKESK come from the germline V gene. The CDR3 totals 13 residues. DNA for the CDR3: TGTGCTAGCAGCCAACAGGGATACCACGAGCAGTACTTC. This translates into CASSQQGYHEQYF.

This chain links TRBV27 with TRBJ1-2, with no clear D. The germline CDR1 and CDR2 sequences are MNHEY and SMNVEV (reference sequence). V was pared by 5 bases and J by 4 bases, with 14 bases between. The CDR3 runs 14 residues. CDR3 loop: CASSPGRTFYGYTF. The CDR3 region has the DNA TGTGCCAGCAGTCCCGGCCGGACCTTCTATGGCTACACCTTC.

This sequence joins TRBV20-1 and TRBJ2-4, with TRBD1 matching 7 bases. The tail of the sequence fits TRBJ2-7 better, so the J call may be wrong. Germline V gene lookup returns CDR1 DFQATT and CDR2 SNEGSKA (reference sequence). This CDR3 has 12 amino acids. Here the CDR3 DNA reads TGCAGTGCTGGCAGGGGGACGGGCGAGCAGTACTTC. It is translated as CSAGRGTGEQYF.

CDR3: CASSFRGGPDNNEQFF. The CDR3 DNA sequence: TGTGCCAGCAGCTTCCGGGGGGGCCCGGACAACAATGAGCAGTTCTTC. The chain has TRBV7-2 and TRBJ2-1; 8 nucleotides align to TRBD2. CDR3 size: 16 residues. V was clipped by 3 bases and J by 5 bases; unmatched bases: 9. Germline V gene data show CDR1 as SGHTA and CDR2 as FQGNSA. Combining the CDR3 with reference TRBV7-2 and TRBJ2-1 gives the whole variable domain GAGVSQSPSNKVTEKGKDVELRCDPISGHTALYWYRQSLGQGLEFLIYFQGNSAPDKSGLPSDRFSAERTGGSVSTLTIQRTQQEDSAVYLCASSFRGGPDNNEQFFGPGTRLTVL.

The chain links TRBV11-2 to TRBJ2-1, with 10 bases fitting TRBD2. The length of the CDR3 is 17 residues. The V gene end was trimmed by 6 bases and the J gene end by 9 bases; junction bases not matched to a gene: 17. CDR1 is SGHAT, CDR2 FQNNGV, per germline. Written as DNA, the CDR3 is TGTGCCAGCAGTTCCTGGGGTCCAGCGGGAGGGAGGAGTGAGCAGTTCTTC. Its protein product is CASSSWGPAGGRSEQFF.

The chain is built from TRBV5-1 and TRBJ2-1; TRBD1 might be the D (6 bases). The ends were cut back, 4 bases at V and 7 bases at J, with 15 bases in the middle. The CDR3 length is 14 residues. Looked up from germline, CDR1 is SGHRS and CDR2 is YFSETQ. CDR3 protein: CASSQDRAPNEQFF. The CDR3 DNA is TGCGCCAGCAGCCAGGACAGAGCCCCGAATGAGCAGTTCTTC.

This clonotype has a handful of counts. V and J are TRBV7-2 and TRBJ2-3; D remains unclear. The V and J ends lost 2 bases and 4 bases respectively, with 7 bases between them. The germline V gene encodes CDR1 SGHTA and CDR2 FQGNSA. CDR3 length: 13 amino acids. The CDR3 DNA is TGTGCCAGCAGCTTAATAGGCCCAGATACGCAGTATTTT. Amino acids: CASSLIGPDTQYF.

The rearrangement links TRBV7-2 to TRBJ2-4; D not certain. The J call is in doubt because the DNA end fits TRBJ2-7 better. The CDR3 has 13 amino acids. Germline V CDR1 and CDR2: SGHTA, FQGNSA. CDR3: CASSSGVPYEQYF. CDR3 nucleotides: TGTGCCAGCAGCTCTGGAGTCCCCTACGAGCAGTACTTC.

This clonotype was seen a few times. The CDR3 DNA reads TGTGCCAGCAGCACCCGGACTGAGTCCTACGAGCAGTACTTC. Translated, it gives CASSTRTESYEQYF. J is TRBJ2-7 and V is TRBV5-5; tentatively, D is TRBD2 (5 bases). The CDR3 contains 14 residues. V lost 4 bases, J lost 1 base, and 12 bases lay in between. CDR1 and CDR2 from the germline V gene are SGHKS and YYEKEE (reference sequence).

The chain links TRBV15 to TRBJ2-5; perhaps TRBD2 as D (5 bases). With 0 bases removed from V and 7 bases from J, the gap between germline ends came to 6 bases. Germline V gene sequence: CDR1 LNHNV, CDR2 YYDKDF (reference sequence). The CDR3 is 12 amino acids. In DNA form, the CDR3 reads TGTGCCACCAGCAGAGATGCGGGGACCCAGTACTTC. It is translated as CATSRDAGTQYF.

The rearrangement uses TRBV25-1 and TRBJ2-1, with 8 bases lining up with TRBD2. Germline assignment: CDR1 MGHDK and CDR2 SYGVNS. After removal of 2 bases from V and 8 bases from J, the junction contained 8 bases not matched to a gene. CDR3 size: 15 residues. The CDR3 sequence: CASSESGSGVYEQFF. Here the CDR3 DNA reads TGTGCCAGCAGTGAAAGCGGGAGTGGGGTCTATGAGCAGTTCTTC.